This T cell receptor (beta chain) was identified in a study of blood T cell repertoires in COVID-19. This clone has just one count. The method was immunoSEQ multiplex PCR; TCRdb's version includes in-frame clones alone and lacks a portion of them. Among tens of thousands of clones listed, about 86% were seen once. CDR3 length equals 16 residues. Between the trimmed V and J ends, which lost 3 bases and 4 bases, there was a span of 19 bases. The germline CDR1 and CDR2 sequences are SNHLY and FYNNEI. The TCR originated in a woman aged 80 or over with active or convalescent COVID-19. Material for sequencing was peripheral blood. V is TRBV2 and J is TRBJ2-7, with a tentative D call TRBD1 (6 bases). The CDR3 DNA reads TGTGCCAGCAGTGATAATCCACAGGGCTACCCTTACGAGCAGTACTTC. Encoded protein: CASSDNPQGYPYEQYF.